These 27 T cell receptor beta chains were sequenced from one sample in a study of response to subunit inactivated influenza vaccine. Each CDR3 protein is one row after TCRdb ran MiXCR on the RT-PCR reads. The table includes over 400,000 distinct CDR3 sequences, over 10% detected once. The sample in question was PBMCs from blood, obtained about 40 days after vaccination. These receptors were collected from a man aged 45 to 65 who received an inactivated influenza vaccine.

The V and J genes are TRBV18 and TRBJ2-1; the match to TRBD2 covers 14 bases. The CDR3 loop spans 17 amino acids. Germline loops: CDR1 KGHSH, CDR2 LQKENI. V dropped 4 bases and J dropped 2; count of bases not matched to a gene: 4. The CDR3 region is CASSRTSGRIAYNEQFF. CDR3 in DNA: TGTGCCAGCTCACGGACTAGCGGGAGGATCGCCTACAATGAGCAGTTCTTC.

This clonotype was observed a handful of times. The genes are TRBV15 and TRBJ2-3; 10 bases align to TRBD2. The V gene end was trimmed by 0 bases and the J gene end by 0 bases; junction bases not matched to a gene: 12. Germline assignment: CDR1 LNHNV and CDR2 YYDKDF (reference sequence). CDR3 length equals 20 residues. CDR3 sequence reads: CATSREYLPLAGDSTDTQYF. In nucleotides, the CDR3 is TGTGCCACCAGCAGAGAGTACCTCCCTCTAGCGGGAGATAGCACAGATACGCAGTATTTT.

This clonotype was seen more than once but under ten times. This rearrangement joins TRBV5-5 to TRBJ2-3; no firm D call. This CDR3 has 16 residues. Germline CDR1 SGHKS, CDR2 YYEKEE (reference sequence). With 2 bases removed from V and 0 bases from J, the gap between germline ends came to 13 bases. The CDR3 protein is CASSFSAKTSTDTQYF. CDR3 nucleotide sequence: TGTGCCAGCAGCTTCTCTGCCAAGACTAGCACAGATACGCAGTATTTT. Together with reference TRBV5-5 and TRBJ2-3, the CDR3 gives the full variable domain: DAGVTQSPTHLIKTRGQQVTLRCSPISGHKSVSWYQQVLGQGPQFIFQYYEKEERGRGNFPDRFSARQFPNYSSELNVNALLLGDSALYLCASSFSAKTSTDTQYFGPGTRLTVL.

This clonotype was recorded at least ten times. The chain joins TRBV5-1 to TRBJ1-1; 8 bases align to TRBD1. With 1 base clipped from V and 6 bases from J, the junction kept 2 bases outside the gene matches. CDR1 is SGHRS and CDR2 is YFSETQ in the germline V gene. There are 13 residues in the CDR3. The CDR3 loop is CASSLTGGSEAFF. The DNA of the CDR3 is TGCGCCAGCAGCTTGACAGGGGGATCTGAAGCTTTCTTT.

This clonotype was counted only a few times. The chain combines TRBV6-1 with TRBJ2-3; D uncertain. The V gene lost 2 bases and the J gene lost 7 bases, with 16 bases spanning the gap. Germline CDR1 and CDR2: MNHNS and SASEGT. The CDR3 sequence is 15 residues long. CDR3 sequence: CASSERRPASYTQYF. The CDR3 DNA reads TGTGCCAGCAGTGAAAGAAGACCCGCGTCGTATACGCAGTATTTT.

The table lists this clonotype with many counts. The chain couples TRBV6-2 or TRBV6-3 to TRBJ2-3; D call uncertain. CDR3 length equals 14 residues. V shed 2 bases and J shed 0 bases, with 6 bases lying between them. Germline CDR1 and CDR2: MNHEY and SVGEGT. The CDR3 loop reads CASSYLASTDTQYF. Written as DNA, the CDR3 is TGTGCCAGCAGTTACCTTGCTAGCACAGATACGCAGTATTTT.

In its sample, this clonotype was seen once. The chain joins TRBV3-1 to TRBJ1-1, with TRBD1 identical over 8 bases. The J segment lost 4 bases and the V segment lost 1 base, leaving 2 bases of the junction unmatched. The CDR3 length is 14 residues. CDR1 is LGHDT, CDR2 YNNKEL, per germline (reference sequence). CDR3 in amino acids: CASSQGTGSTEAFF. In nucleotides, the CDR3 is TGTGCCAGCAGCCAAGGGACAGGGAGCACTGAAGCTTTCTTT. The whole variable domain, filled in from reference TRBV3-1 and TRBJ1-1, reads DTAVSQTPKYLVTQMGNDKSIKCEQNLGHDTMYWYKQDSKKFLKIMFSYNNKELIINETVPNRFSPKSPDKAHLNLHINSLELGDSAVYFCASSQGTGSTEAFFGQGTRLTVV.

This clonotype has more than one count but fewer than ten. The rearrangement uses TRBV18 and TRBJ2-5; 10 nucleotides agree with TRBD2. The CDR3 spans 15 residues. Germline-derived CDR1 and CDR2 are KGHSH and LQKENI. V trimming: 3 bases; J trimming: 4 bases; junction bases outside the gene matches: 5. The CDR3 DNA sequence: TGTGCCAGCTCACCGCCGGGACTAGCGACAGAGACCCAGTACTTC. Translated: CASSPPGLATETQYF.

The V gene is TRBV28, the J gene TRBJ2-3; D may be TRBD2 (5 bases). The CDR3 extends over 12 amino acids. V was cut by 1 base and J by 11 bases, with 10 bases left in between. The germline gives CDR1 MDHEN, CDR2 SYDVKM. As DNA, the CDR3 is TGTGCCAGCAGTTTATTCGGGAATATGCAGTATTTT. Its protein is CASSLFGNMQYF.

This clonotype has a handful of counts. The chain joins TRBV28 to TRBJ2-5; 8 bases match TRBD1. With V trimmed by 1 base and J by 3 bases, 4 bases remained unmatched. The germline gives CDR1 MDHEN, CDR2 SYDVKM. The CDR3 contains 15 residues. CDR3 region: CASSLSRGRKETQYF. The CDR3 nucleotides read TGTGCCAGCAGTTTATCCAGGGGGCGAAAAGAGACCCAGTACTTC.

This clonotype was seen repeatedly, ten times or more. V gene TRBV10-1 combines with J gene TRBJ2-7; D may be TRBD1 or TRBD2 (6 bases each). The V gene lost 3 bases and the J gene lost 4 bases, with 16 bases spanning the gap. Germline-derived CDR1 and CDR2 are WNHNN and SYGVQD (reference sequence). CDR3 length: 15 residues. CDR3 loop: CASSDGQLGGYEQYF. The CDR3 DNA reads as TGCGCCAGCAGTGACGGACAGTTAGGAGGGTACGAGCAGTACTTC.

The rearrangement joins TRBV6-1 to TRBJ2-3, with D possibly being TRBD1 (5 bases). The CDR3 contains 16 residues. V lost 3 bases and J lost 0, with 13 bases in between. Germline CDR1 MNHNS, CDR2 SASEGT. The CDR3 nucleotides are TGTGCCAGCAGTGAGTTCCAGGGTCCTAGCACAGATACGCAGTATTTT. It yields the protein CASSEFQGPSTDTQYF.

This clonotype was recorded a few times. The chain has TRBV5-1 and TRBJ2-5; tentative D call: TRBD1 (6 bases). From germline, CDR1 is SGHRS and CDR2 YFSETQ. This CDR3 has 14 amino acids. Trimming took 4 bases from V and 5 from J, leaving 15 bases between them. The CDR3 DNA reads TGCGCCAGCAGCCTGACACAGGGCGTGGAGACCCAGTACTTC. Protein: CASSLTQGVETQYF. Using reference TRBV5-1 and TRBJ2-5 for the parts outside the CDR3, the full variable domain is KAGVTQTPRYLIKTRGQQVTLSCSPISGHRSVSWYQQTPGQGLQFLFEYFSETQRNKGNFPGRFSGRQFSNSRSEMNVSTLELGDSALYLCASSLTQGVETQYFGPGTRLLVL.

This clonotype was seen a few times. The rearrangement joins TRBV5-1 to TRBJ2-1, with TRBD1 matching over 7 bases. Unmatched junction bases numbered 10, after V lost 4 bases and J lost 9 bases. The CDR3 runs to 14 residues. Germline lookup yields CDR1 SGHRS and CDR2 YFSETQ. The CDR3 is CASSGGTAAVEQFF. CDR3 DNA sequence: TGCGCCAGCAGCGGTGGGACAGCCGCGGTTGAGCAGTTCTTC.

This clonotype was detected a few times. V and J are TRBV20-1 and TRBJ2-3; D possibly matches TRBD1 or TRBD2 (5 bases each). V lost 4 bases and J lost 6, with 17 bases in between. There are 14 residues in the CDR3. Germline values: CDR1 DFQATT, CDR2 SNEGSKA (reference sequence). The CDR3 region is CSAKTRDGWDTQYF. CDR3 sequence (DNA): TGCAGTGCTAAGACCCGGGACGGGTGGGATACGCAGTATTTT.

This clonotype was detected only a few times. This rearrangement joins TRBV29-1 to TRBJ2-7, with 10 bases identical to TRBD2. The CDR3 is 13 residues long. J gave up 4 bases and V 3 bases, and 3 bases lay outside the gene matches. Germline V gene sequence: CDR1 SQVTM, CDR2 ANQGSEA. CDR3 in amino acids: CSVESSGRYEQYF. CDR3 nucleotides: TGCAGCGTTGAGTCTAGCGGGAGATACGAGCAGTACTTC.

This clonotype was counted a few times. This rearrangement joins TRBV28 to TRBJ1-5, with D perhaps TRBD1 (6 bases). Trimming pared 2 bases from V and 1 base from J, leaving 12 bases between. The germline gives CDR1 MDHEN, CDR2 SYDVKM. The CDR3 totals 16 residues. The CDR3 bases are TGTGCCAGCAGTTTAGGGGGGGGCAGGAGCAATCAGCCCCAGCATTTT. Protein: CASSLGGGRSNQPQHF.

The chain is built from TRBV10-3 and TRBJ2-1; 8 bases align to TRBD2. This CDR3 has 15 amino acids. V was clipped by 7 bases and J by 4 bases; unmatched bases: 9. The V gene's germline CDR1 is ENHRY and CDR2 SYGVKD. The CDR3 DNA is TGTGCCATCACGACGGGACTAGGGGGTTACAATGAGCAGTTCTTC. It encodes CAITTGLGGYNEQFF.

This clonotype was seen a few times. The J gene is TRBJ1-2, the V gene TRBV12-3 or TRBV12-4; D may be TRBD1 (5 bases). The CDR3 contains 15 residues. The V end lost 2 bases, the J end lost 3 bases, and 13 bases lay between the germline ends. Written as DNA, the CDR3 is TGTGCCAGCAGTTTATGGGGGGTACAGGACTATGGCTACACCTTC. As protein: CASSLWGVQDYGYTF.

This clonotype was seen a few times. CDR3: CASSLEARYGYTF. In nucleotides, the CDR3 is TGTGCCAGCAGTTTGGAGGCTCGCTATGGCTACACCTTC. The chain links TRBV12-3 or TRBV12-4 to TRBJ1-2; D is uncertain. This CDR3 has 13 amino acids. V was clipped by 3 bases and J by 4 bases, with 9 bases between them.

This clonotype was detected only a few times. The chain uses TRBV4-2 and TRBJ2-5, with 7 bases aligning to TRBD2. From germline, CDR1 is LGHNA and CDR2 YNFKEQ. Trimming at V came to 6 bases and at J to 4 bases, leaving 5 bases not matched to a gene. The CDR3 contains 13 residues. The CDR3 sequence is CASSPGEGETQYF. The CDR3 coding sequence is TGTGCCAGCAGTCCCGGGGAGGGAGAGACCCAGTACTTC.

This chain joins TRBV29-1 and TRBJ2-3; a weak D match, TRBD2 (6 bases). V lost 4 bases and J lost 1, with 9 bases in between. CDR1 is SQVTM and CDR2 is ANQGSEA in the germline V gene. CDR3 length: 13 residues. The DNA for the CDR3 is TGCAGCGTTGTTCCTAGCGGCACAGATACGCAGTATTTT. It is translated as CSVVPSGTDTQYF.

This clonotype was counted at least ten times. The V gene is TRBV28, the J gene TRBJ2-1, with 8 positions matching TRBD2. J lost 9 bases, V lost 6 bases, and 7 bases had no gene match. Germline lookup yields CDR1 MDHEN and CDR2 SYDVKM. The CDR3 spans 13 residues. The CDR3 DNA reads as TGTGCCAGCAGCGGACTAGCTGTGCCTGAGCAGTTCTTC. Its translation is CASSGLAVPEQFF. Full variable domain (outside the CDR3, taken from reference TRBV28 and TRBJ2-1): DVKVTQSSRYLVKRTGEKVFLECVQDMDHENMFWYRQDPGLGLRLIYFSYDVKMKEKGDIPEGYSVSREKKERFSLILESASTNQTSMYLCASSGLAVPEQFFGPGTRLTVL.

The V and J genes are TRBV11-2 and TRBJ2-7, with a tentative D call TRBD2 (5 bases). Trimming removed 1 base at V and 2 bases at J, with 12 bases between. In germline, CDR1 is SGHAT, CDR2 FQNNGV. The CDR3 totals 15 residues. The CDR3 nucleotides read TGTGCCAGCAGCTTAGCACTAGGCCGAACCTACGAGCAGTACTTC. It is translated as CASSLALGRTYEQYF.

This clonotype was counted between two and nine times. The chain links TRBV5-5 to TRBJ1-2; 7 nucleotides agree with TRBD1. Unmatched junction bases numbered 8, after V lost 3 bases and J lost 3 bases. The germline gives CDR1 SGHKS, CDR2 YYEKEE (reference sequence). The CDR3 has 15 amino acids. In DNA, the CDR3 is TGTGCCAGCAGCTCGACAGGGCCGTGGGACTATGGCTACACCTTC. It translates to CASSSTGPWDYGYTF. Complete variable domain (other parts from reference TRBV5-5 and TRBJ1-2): DAGVTQSPTHLIKTRGQQVTLRCSPISGHKSVSWYQQVLGQGPQFIFQYYEKEERGRGNFPDRFSARQFPNYSSELNVNALLLGDSALYLCASSSTGPWDYGYTFGSGTRLTVV.

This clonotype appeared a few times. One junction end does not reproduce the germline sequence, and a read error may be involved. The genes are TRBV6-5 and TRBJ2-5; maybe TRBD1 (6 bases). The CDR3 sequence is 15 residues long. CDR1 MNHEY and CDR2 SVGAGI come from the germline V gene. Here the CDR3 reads CASSYTQGSQEAQYF. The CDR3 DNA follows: TGTGCCAGCAGTTACACCCAGGGGTCCCAAGAGGCCCAGTACTTC.

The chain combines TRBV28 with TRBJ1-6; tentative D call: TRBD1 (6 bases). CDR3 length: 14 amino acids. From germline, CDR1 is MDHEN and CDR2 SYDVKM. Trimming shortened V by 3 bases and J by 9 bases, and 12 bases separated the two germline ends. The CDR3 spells CASSFQTGSSPLHF. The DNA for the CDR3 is TGTGCCAGCAGTTTCCAAACAGGGTCTTCACCCCTCCACTTT.